The clone carrying this T cell receptor (beta chain) was seen at least ten times. Regarding time point: newly diagnosed GD, antithyroid drugs for less than 3 months. The TCR library was made from RNA extracted from PBMCs. The data derive from a study of regulatory T cells in long-lasting Graves disease. HTBI primers from iRepertoire and Arm-PCR of CDR3 regions yielded the TCR beta libraries. TCRdb fed the multiplex PCR reads into MiXCR, producing one record per CDR3 protein. The sample yields roughly 320,000 distinct CDR3 sequences, 16% seen once. The CDR3 sequence is 14 residues long. CDR1 and CDR2 (germline): SGHTA, FQGNSA. Trimming shortened V by 6 bases and J by 4 bases, and 13 bases separated the two germline ends. The same specimen was also included in a second study, on T cells in Graves' hyperthyroidism and ophthalmopathy.

This sequence was found in a man in his forties or fifties with Graves disease. The material was peripheral blood mononuclear cells (PBMCs), obtained at new diagnosis, from a patient treated with antithyroid drugs. The chain uses TRBV7-2 and TRBJ1-5, with a possible D match to TRBD1 (5 bases). The CDR3 coding sequence is TGTGCCAGCAGTCAGGGCTTAGGGAATCAGCCCCAGCATTTT. Its protein is CASSQGLGNQPQHF.